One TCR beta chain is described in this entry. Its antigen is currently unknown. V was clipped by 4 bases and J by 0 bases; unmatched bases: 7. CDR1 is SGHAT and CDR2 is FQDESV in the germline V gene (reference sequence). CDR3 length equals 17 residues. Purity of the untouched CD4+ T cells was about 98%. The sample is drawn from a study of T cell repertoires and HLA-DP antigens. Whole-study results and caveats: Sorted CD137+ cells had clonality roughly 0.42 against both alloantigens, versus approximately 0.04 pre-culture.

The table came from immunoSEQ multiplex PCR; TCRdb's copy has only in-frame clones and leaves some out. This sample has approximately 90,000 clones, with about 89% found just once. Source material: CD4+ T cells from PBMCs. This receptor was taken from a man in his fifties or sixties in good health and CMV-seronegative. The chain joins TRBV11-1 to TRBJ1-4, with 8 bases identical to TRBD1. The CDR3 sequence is CASSSGQGGATNEKLFF. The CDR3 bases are TGTGCCAGCAGCTCTGGACAGGGAGGAGCAACTAATGAAAAACTGTTTTTT.